This passage covers 31 T cell receptor beta chains from one sample sequenced in a study of cytomegalovirus exposure and HLA in healthy donors. The PCR contained 60 Vbeta and 13 Jbeta primers. Profiled with immunoSEQ multiplex PCR; TCRdb holds only in-frame clones, not every one. The profile covers about 150,000 clones, with roughly 79% appearing a single time and about 1.4% taken by the ten largest. The source material was PBMCs. These TCRs come from a middle-aged man in good health and CMV-seronegative.

The V gene is TRBV27, the J gene TRBJ2-3; tentative D call: TRBD2 (5 bases). This CDR3 comprises 12 residues. In germline, CDR1 is MNHEY, CDR2 SMNVEV (reference sequence). The V end lost 8 bases, the J end lost 6 bases, and 12 bases lay between the germline ends. CDR3 sequence reads: CASWLAWDTQYF. The DNA of the CDR3 is TGTGCCAGCTGGCTAGCCTGGGATACGCAGTATTTT.

This sequence joins TRBV29-1 and TRBJ2-3; D unresolved. The CDR3 totals 15 residues. V was shortened by 4 bases and J by 2 bases, with 16 bases between the two germline ends. Per germline, CDR1 SQVTM and CDR2 ANQGSEA. CDR3 bases: TGCAGCGTTGCATCCCAGAACCCTTACACAGATACGCAGTATTTT. This sequence encodes CSVASQNPYTDTQYF.

V usage is TRBV5-3 and J usage is TRBJ2-1; maybe TRBD1 (7 bases). TRBV5-3 is flagged as an ORF with uncertain function. This CDR3 comprises 16 residues. With 0 bases removed from V and 8 bases from J, the gap between germline ends came to 18 bases. As DNA, the CDR3 is TGTGCCAGAAGCTTGGGGCAGGGGGGCAGGTTGGATGAGCAGTTCTTC. It encodes CARSLGQGGRLDEQFF.

This clone was counted between two and nine times. The rearrangement joins TRBV5-1 to TRBJ2-3; 11 bases fit TRBD2. Germline V gene sequence: CDR1 SGHRS, CDR2 YFSETQ. J lost 5 bases, V lost 0 bases, and 8 bases had no gene match. The CDR3 loop spans 17 amino acids. CDR3: CASSLEASGRPGDTQYF. CDR3 nucleotide sequence: TGCGCCAGCAGCTTGGAGGCTAGCGGGAGGCCGGGAGATACGCAGTATTTT.

This CDR3 reads CASSFSGGDEQFF. The CDR3 coding sequence is TGTGCCAGCAGTTTTAGTGGAGGGGATGAGCAGTTCTTC. The V and J genes are TRBV28 and TRBJ2-1, with D perhaps matching TRBD2 (6 bases). The CDR3 length is 13 residues. Trimming removed 3 bases from V and 8 bases from J, with 11 bases in between. Germline assignment: CDR1 MDHEN and CDR2 SYDVKM.

The V gene is TRBV29-1, the J gene TRBJ2-2; D perhaps matches TRBD1 (6 bases). This CDR3 contains 14 residues. V lost 7 bases to trimming and J lost 4 bases, with 16 bases between them. Germline V gene data show CDR1 as SQVTM and CDR2 as ANQGSEA. CDR3 protein: CSGGSTGTTGELFF. The CDR3 DNA reads as TGCAGCGGTGGGAGCACAGGGACCACCGGGGAGCTGTTTTTT.

The rearrangement links TRBV25-1 to TRBJ2-7, with D possibly being TRBD1 (6 bases). CDR3 size: 16 residues. V lost 3 bases and J lost 2, with 17 bases in between. Germline V gene data show CDR1 as MGHDK and CDR2 as SYGVNS. CDR3 nucleotides: TGTGCCAGCAGTGAGGAGAACGGACAGTCCCCCTACGAGCAGTACTTC. Translating it yields CASSEENGQSPYEQYF.

The chain recombines TRBV6-5 with TRBJ2-7, with D possibly matching TRBD2 (5 bases). Trimming shortened V by 5 bases and J by 4 bases, and 15 bases separated the two germline ends. This CDR3 is 14 amino acids long. The V gene's germline CDR1 is MNHEY and CDR2 SVGAGI. In nucleotides, the CDR3 is TGTGCCAGCAGTCCCGGGGTGTACCATTACGAGCAGTACGTC. It yields the protein CASSPGVYHYEQYV.

The rearrangement links TRBV7-3 to TRBJ2-1; D might be TRBD1 (6 bases). The germline V gene encodes CDR1 SGHTA and CDR2 FQGTGA. The CDR3 is 14 residues long. V was pared by 2 bases and J by 8 bases, with 13 bases between. The CDR3 sequence: CASSLAQGKDEQFF. The CDR3 DNA reads TGTGCCAGCAGCTTAGCACAGGGCAAAGATGAGCAGTTCTTC.

The chain couples TRBV6-4 to TRBJ1-2, with a tentative D call TRBD1 (6 bases). This CDR3 has 13 residues. The V and J ends lost 4 bases and 5 bases respectively, with 11 bases between them. Germline loops: CDR1 MRHNA, CDR2 SNTAGT. CDR3 residues: CASSAGGLYGYTF. Written as DNA, the CDR3 is TGTGCCAGCAGTGCGGGGGGCTTGTATGGCTACACCTTC.

This clone is a singleton in its sample. Other nucleotide sequences in the sample specify the same CDR3. The rearrangement joins TRBV2 to TRBJ1-4, with TRBD1 as a possible D gene (6 bases). V shed 6 bases and J shed 1 base, with 9 bases lying between them. CDR3 length: 14 amino acids. Per the germline V gene, CDR1 is SNHLY and CDR2 is FYNNEI. Here the CDR3 DNA reads TGTGCCAGCAGGAGGACAGAAACTAATGAAAAACTGTTTTTT. Protein product: CASRRTETNEKLFF.

J is TRBJ1-1 and V is TRBV5-1, with D unresolved. Trimming stripped 5 bases from V and 0 bases from J, with 11 bases between. This CDR3 spans 14 amino acids. The germline V gene has CDR1 SGHRS and CDR2 YFSETQ. CDR3 in DNA: TGCGCCAGCAGACATCAGACTATGAACACTGAAGCTTTCTTT. Protein sequence: CASRHQTMNTEAFF. Full variable domain (rest looked up from reference TRBV5-1 and TRBJ1-1): KAGVTQTPRYLIKTRGQQVTLSCSPISGHRSVSWYQQTPGQGLQFLFEYFSETQRNKGNFPGRFSGRQFSNSRSEMNVSTLELGDSALYLCASRHQTMNTEAFFGQGTRLTVV.

The chain joins TRBV5-6 to TRBJ2-1, with a tentative D call TRBD1 (6 bases). Germline lookup yields CDR1 SGHDT and CDR2 YYEEEE. This CDR3 comprises 14 residues. Deletions cut 4 bases from V and 4 bases from J, with 12 bases between. CDR3 sequence reads: CASSSWTEYNEQFF. As DNA, the CDR3 is TGTGCCAGCAGCAGCTGGACAGAATACAATGAGCAGTTCTTC.

The chain has TRBV5-6 and TRBJ2-7; a possible D gene is TRBD2 (6 bases). There are 15 residues in the CDR3. Germline CDR1 reads SGHDT; CDR2 reads YYEEEE. Between the trimmed V and J ends, which lost 4 bases and 5 bases, there was a span of 19 bases. CDR3 bases: TGTGCCAGCAGCCTTCCGGGGGAAAGGGCCCACGAGCAGTACGTC. Translation gives CASSLPGERAHEQYV.

In the case of this clone: The junction differs from germline at one of its ends, possibly a read error. J is TRBJ2-7 and V is TRBV7-9, with D unclear. This CDR3 region has 14 residues. The germline V gene encodes CDR1 SEHNR and CDR2 FQNEAQ (reference sequence). The chain's CDR3 is CSSSLSGHSYEQYF. CDR3 bases: TGTTCCAGCAGCTTATCAGGTCACTCCTACGAGCAGTACTTC.

This clone was observed a handful of times. The J gene is TRBJ1-4, the V gene TRBV27; D not certain. The CDR3 contains 14 residues. Germline values: CDR1 MNHEY, CDR2 SMNVEV (reference sequence). The germline V and J ends were trimmed by 3 bases and 3 bases, with 8 bases remaining between them. CDR3 residues: CASSFGSANEKLFF. The CDR3 coding sequence is TGTGCCAGCAGTTTTGGCAGTGCTAATGAAAAACTGTTTTTT.

The V and J genes are TRBV7-6 and TRBJ2-5, with a possible D match to TRBD2 (5 bases). This CDR3 contains 16 residues. Trimming left V 7 bases short and J 1 base short, with 19 bases between. Germline CDR1 SGHVS, CDR2 FNYEAQ. The CDR3 loop reads CASTTSISGIQETQYF. The CDR3 nucleotides read TGTGCCAGCACTACCTCGATCTCCGGGATCCAAGAGACCCAGTACTTC.

The chain uses TRBV5-1 and TRBJ1-2; D uncertain. The CDR3 is 13 residues long. The V and J ends lost 0 bases and 3 bases respectively, with 6 bases between them. CDR1 and CDR2 from the germline V gene are SGHRS and YFSETQ. DNA of the CDR3: TGCGCCAGCAGCTTGGGTAGCGACTATGGCTACACCTTC. This codes for CASSLGSDYGYTF.

The rearrangement uses TRBV5-1 and TRBJ2-5; 7 bases match TRBD1. Trimming took 0 bases from V and 5 from J; bases not matched to a gene: 7. Germline V gene sequence: CDR1 SGHRS, CDR2 YFSETQ. This CDR3 spans 15 amino acids. The chain's CDR3 is CASSLGGQQGETQYF. The CDR3 DNA reads TGCGCCAGCAGCTTGGGGGGACAACAGGGGGAGACCCAGTACTTC.

This clone was recorded only once. The gene calls are TRBV27 and TRBJ1-5; 8 bases agree with TRBD1. The J segment lost 2 bases and the V segment lost 3 bases, leaving 9 bases of the junction unmatched. CDR1 and CDR2 from the germline V gene are MNHEY and SMNVEV (reference sequence). The CDR3 consists of 17 residues. CDR3 DNA sequence: TGTGCCAGCAGTTTTGGGCAGGGGGCCGTCGGCAATCAGCCCCAGCATTTT. It translates to CASSFGQGAVGNQPQHF.

The chain employs TRBV5-6 and TRBJ2-1; D not resolved. V was trimmed by 0 bases and J by 9 bases, leaving 10 bases between them. This CDR3 spans 13 amino acids. Per germline, CDR1 SGHDT and CDR2 YYEEEE. CDR3 nucleotides: TGTGCCAGCAGCTTGGCTTCCTACCTTGAGCAGTTCTTC. Its protein is CASSLASYLEQFF.

This clone has just one count. This chain links TRBV6-1 with TRBJ2-6; TRBD1 matches 9 bases. Per the germline V gene, CDR1 is MNHNS and CDR2 is SASEGT. CDR3 length equals 19 residues. The J segment lost 1 base and the V segment lost 0 bases, leaving 7 bases of the junction unmatched. CDR3 region: CASSEAPGQGLSGANVLTF. Written as DNA, the CDR3 is TGTGCCAGCAGTGAAGCGCCCGGACAGGGGTTGTCTGGGGCCAACGTCCTGACTTTC.

The V gene is TRBV6-6, the J gene TRBJ1-3; D possibly corresponds to TRBD1 (6 bases). Looked up from germline, CDR1 is MNHNY and CDR2 is SVGAGI (reference sequence). The CDR3 totals 15 residues. With 6 bases removed from V and 0 bases from J, the gap between germline ends came to 12 bases. The CDR3 is CASSSTGTSGNTIYF. The DNA for the CDR3 is TGTGCCAGCAGCTCTACAGGGACCTCTGGAAACACCATATATTTT.

This clone has more than one count but fewer than ten. The rearrangement links TRBV5-1 to TRBJ2-5, with TRBD2 identical over 9 bases. The V gene's germline CDR1 is SGHRS and CDR2 YFSETQ. Trimming removed 3 bases from V and 2 bases from J; junction bases left unmatched: 2. The CDR3 is 14 residues long. This chain's CDR3 is CASSSSGTQETQYF. The CDR3 coding sequence is TGCGCCAGCAGCTCTAGCGGGACTCAAGAGACCCAGTACTTC.

The J gene is TRBJ2-5, the V gene TRBV19, with 11 bases lining up with TRBD2. The germline V gene has CDR1 LNHDA and CDR2 SQIVND (reference sequence). V lost 5 bases and J lost 0; bases outside the gene matches: 2. This CDR3 region has 15 residues. CDR3 residues: CASSPLAGDQETQYF. Here the CDR3 DNA reads TGTGCCAGTAGTCCACTAGCGGGAGACCAAGAGACCCAGTACTTC.

This clone was detected once. J is TRBJ2-1 and V is TRBV19, with 11 bases that match TRBD2. After removal of 6 bases from V and 4 bases from J, the junction contained 8 bases not matched to a gene. Germline CDR1 is LNHDA and CDR2 is SQIVND (reference sequence). The CDR3 has 16 residues. The CDR3 sequence: CASSPTSGSFYNEQFF. DNA for the CDR3: TGTGCCAGTAGCCCTACTAGCGGGAGCTTTTACAATGAGCAGTTCTTC. Drawing the rest from reference TRBV19 and TRBJ2-1, the complete variable domain is DGGITQSPKYLFRKEGQNVTLSCEQNLNHDAMYWYRQDPGQGLRLIYYSQIVNDFQKGDIAEGYSVSREKKESFPLTVTSAQKNPTAFYLCASSPTSGSFYNEQFFGPGTRLTVL.

V usage is TRBV7-2 and J usage is TRBJ1-5; perhaps TRBD1 as D (6 bases). Germline CDR1 SGHTA, CDR2 FQGNSA. The germline V and J ends were trimmed by 3 bases and 6 bases, with 12 bases remaining between them. The CDR3 consists of 14 residues. The CDR3 reads CASSFDRLGQPQHF. DNA of the CDR3: TGTGCCAGCAGCTTTGACAGGCTGGGTCAGCCCCAGCATTTT.

V gene TRBV6-6 combines with J gene TRBJ2-1; the D gene is possibly TRBD2 (6 bases). Germline V lookup: CDR1 MNHNY, CDR2 SVGAGI (reference sequence). Trimming removed 5 bases at V and 0 bases at J, with 11 bases between. This CDR3 is 15 amino acids long. Here the CDR3 DNA reads TGTGCCAGCAGTCAAGGAGGGCCCTCCTACAATGAGCAGTTCTTC. It yields the protein CASSQGGPSYNEQFF.

The chain joins TRBV2 to TRBJ2-7; TRBD2 is a possible D gene (6 bases). With 5 bases removed from V and 2 bases from J, the gap between germline ends came to 10 bases. CDR3 size: 13 residues. Germline CDR1 SNHLY, CDR2 FYNNEI. This CDR3 reads CASSYGGPYEQYF. CDR3 nucleotides: TGTGCCAGCAGTTACGGGGGACCCTACGAGCAGTACTTC.

The chain recombines TRBV30 with TRBJ2-1; D uncertain. CDR3 length: 12 residues. V was pared by 2 bases and J by 5 bases, with 7 bases between. Germline V gene sequence: CDR1 GTSNPN, CDR2 SVGIG (reference sequence). CDR3 in DNA: TGTGCCTGGAGTTTGGCCGACAATGAGCAGTTCTTC. It encodes CAWSLADNEQFF.

The chain couples TRBV7-6 to TRBJ1-1; 9 bases agree with TRBD1. The germline V gene encodes CDR1 SGHVS and CDR2 FNYEAQ. V lost 4 bases, J lost 7 bases, and 10 bases stayed unmatched. There are 15 residues in the CDR3. CDR3 region: CASSSRDRETNEAFF. The DNA for the CDR3 is TGTGCCAGCAGCTCGCGGGACAGGGAAACAAATGAAGCTTTCTTT.